This section outlines one T cell receptor (beta chain) sequence together with its context. This record comes from a study of shared clonotypes between healthy human individuals. Study context: The study drew on two women and a few men aged 18 to 49 as donors.

Genomic DNA came from 85 million to 95 million PBMCs in unsorted samples. Per the original methods: Sequence data from immunoSEQ were junction-only and lacked quality scores; consequently, filtering differed. Libraries were prepared by immunoSEQ multiplex PCR; TCRdb keeps only in-frame clonotypes and omits some of them. For V, J and clone size, that table is used; D and trimming come from the DNA. The repertoire includes some 500,000 clones, 79% of them detected once, and approximately 12% sits in the top ten. CDR1 is SNHLY and CDR2 is FYNNEI in the germline V gene. The CDR3 extends over 15 amino acids. V was cut by 0 bases and J by 2 bases, with 9 bases left in between.

Sequencing used PBMCs. This TCR derives from a woman aged 40 to 50 in good health. Some clones in this sample may be carry-over from other donors' samples. The chain combines TRBV2 with TRBJ2-3; D not resolved. Written as DNA, the CDR3 is TGTGCCAGCAGTGAAGCTGAAGGCGTCACAGATACGCAGTATTTT. Amino acid sequence: CASSEAEGVTDTQYF.